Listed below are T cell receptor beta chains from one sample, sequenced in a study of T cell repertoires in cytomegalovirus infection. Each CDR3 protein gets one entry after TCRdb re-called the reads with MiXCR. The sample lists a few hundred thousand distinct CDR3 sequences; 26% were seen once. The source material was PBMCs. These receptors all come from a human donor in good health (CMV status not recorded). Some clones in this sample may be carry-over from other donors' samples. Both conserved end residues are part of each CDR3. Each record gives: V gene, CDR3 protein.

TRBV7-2,CASGGSPGELFF
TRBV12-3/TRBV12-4,CASSPIPGEQFF
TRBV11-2,CASSQEGTGNNEQFF
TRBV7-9,CASSLDTGGSGYEQYF
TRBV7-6,CASTYRGSSMVGELFF
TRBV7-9,CASSLTGGEGTGGYTF
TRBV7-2,CASSIGTSGNNEQFF
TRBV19,CASCAWGGMREQYF
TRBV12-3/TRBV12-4,CASSFVPQGEQFF
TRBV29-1,CSVKGMYTDTQYF
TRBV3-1,CASSQDLRVSEQFF
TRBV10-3,CATGTVQETQYF
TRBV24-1,CATSDLEGARNEQFF
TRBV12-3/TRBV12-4,CASSLPGAILNTGELFF
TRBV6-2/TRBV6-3,CASSYSTTGPQGAFF
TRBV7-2,CASSLALGTSRQYF
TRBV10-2,CASSVAGNQPQHF
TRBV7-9,CASSFFGTGVREETQYF
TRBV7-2,CASSSARAGVHGYTF
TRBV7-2,CASSLVGVGEQFF
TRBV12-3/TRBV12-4,CASSWNSGRAWSGELFF
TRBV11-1,CASSLYNPQSSYNEQFF
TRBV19,CASSGQGLYGYTF
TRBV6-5,CASSQLDGLGDTEAFF
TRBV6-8,CASSILGTPGTDTQYF
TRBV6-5,CASSYSGGLPGELFF
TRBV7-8,CASSLETGQIQETQYF
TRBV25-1,CASTMTGTIYEQYF
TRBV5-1,CASSSRERYTDTQYF
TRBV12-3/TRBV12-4,CASQPQVTDTQYF
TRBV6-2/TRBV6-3,CASRITSNEQFF
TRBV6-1,CASSWGGGFIHNEQFF
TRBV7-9,CASRSETQYF
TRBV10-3,CAIKPGPTSSYNEQFF
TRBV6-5,CASRKPGFSDGYTF
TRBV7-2,CASSLDGGPFTGELFF
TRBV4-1,CASSGKGLAVLSREQYF
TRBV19,CASSPASVFRLTGGNTEAFF
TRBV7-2,CASSRDIAGPRNIQYF
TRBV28,CASSSKAGGPVTDTQYF
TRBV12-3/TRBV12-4,CASNPTGKNTEAFF
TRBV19,CASKGTGKNSPLHF
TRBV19,CASTSGTTFQETRYF
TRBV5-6,CASSLAAGPSTDTQYF
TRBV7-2,CASSLMGQRKETQYF
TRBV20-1,CSARGPGGGNTEAFF